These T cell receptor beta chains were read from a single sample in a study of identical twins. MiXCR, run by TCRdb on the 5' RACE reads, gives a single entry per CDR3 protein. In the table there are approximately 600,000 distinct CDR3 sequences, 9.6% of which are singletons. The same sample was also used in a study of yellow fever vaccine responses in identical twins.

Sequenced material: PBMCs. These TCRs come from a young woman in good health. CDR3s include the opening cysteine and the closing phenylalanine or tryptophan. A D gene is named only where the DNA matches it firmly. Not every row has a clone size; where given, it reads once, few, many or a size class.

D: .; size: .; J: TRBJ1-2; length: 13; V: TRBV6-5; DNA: TGTGCCAGCAGTTACAAGCGGGGCGTAGGCTACACCTTC; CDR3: CASSYKRGVGYTF
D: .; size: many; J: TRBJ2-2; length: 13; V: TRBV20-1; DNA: TGCAGTGTCCCACCTTCGGGCACCGGGGAGCTGTTTTTT; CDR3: CSVPPSGTGELFF
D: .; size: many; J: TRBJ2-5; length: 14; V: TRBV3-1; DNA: TGTGCCAGCAGCCGTCCGGGGCTCGAGGAGACCCAGTACTTC; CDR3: CASSRPGLEETQYF
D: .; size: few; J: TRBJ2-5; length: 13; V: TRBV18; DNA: TGTGCCAGCTCACCACAACAGCAAGAGACCCAGTACTTC; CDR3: CASSPQQQETQYF
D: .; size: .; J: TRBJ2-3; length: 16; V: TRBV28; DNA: TGTGCCAGCAGTTCCCCAGGAAATCCTAGCACAGATACGCAGTATTTT; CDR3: CASSSPGNPSTDTQYF
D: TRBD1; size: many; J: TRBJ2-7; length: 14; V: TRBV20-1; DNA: TGCAGTGCTAGAGTAACGGACAGGGGGTACGAGCAGTACTTC; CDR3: CSARVTDRGYEQYF
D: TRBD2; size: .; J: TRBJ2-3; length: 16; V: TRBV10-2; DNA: TGCGCCGCGGCGGTAGGACTAGCGGGAGTACCAGATACGCAGTATTTT; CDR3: CAAAVGLAGVPDTQYF
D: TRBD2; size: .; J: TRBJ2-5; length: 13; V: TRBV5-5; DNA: TGTGCCAGCAGCGGGGGGGGGTTAGAGACCCAGTACTTC; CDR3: CASSGGGLETQYF
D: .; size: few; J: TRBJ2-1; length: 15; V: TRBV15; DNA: TGTGCCACCAGCAGAGTAAACGGGGGAATGAATGAGCAGTTCTTC; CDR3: CATSRVNGGMNEQFF
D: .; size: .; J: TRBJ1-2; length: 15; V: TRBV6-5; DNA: TGTGCCAGCAGTTACCTCGGTGGGCTAAACTATGGCTACACCTTC; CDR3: CASSYLGGLNYGYTF
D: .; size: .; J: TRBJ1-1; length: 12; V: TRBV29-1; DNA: TGCAGCGCCCAAAAGTCGAACACTGAAGCTTTCTTT; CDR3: CSAQKSNTEAFF
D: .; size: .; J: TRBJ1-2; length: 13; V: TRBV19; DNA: TGTGCCAGTAGTATAGAAGGGAACTATGGCTACACCTTC; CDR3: CASSIEGNYGYTF
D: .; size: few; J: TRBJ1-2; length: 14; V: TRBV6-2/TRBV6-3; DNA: TGTGCCAGCAGGCCGACAGGCATCATCTATGGCTACACCTTC; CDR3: CASRPTGIIYGYTF
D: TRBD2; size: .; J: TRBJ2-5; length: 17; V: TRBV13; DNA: TGTGCCAGCAGTTTTACTACTAGCGGGGGGCTCCGGGAGACCCAGTACTTC; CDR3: CASSFTTSGGLRETQYF
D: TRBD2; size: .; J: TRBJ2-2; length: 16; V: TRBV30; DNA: TGTGCCTCGACTAGCGGGGGGGCCAAATTCCCCGGGGAGCTGTTTTTT; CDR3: CASTSGGAKFPGELFF
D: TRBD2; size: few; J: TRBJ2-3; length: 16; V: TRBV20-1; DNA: TGCAGTGCCGCTAGCGGGGAGCCGTCTAGCACAGATACGCAGTATTTT; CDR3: CSAASGEPSSTDTQYF
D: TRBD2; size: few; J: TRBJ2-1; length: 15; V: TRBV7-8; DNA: TGTGCCAGCAGCTTGGGGCCTAGCGGGAGCAATGAGCAGTTCTTC; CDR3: CASSLGPSGSNEQFF
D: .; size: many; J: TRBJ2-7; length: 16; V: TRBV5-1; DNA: TGCGCCAGCAGCTTGGCCTCAGACAGGTTCTTCTACGAGCAGTACTTC; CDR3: CASSLASDRFFYEQYF
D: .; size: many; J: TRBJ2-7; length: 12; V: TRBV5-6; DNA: TGTGCCAGCAGCGCGACAGACTACGAGCAGTACTTC; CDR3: CASSATDYEQYF
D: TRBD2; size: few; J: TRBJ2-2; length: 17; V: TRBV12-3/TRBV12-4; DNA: TGTGCCAGCAGTACCCGGACTAGCGGGAGTAAGACCGGGGAGCTGTTTTTT; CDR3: CASSTRTSGSKTGELFF
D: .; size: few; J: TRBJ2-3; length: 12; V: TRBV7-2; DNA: TGTGCCAGCAGCTTCCAGGGCGGTACGCAGTATTTT; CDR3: CASSFQGGTQYF
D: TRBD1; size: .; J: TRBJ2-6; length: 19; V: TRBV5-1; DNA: TGCGCCAGCAGCACCACCCCGGGACAGGCTCGCTCTGGGGCCAACGTCCTGACTTTC; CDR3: CASSTTPGQARSGANVLTF
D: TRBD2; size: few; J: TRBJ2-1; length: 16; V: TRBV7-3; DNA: TGTGCCAGCAGCCTAAAACTAGCGGGGGCGCACAATGAGCAGTTCTTC; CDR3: CASSLKLAGAHNEQFF
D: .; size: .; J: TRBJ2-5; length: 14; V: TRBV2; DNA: TGTGCCAGCCAGGCGGGCATTTGGAAAGAGACCCAGTACTTC; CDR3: CASQAGIWKETQYF
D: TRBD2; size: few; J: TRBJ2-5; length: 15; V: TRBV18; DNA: TGTGCCAGCTCACCTTACGGACTAGCGTCTGAGACCCAGTACTTC; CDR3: CASSPYGLASETQYF
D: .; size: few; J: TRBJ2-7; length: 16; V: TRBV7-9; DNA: TGTGCCAGCAGCTTAGTCGGAGGCCGCCAGGTCCACGAGCAGTACTTC; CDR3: CASSLVGGRQVHEQYF
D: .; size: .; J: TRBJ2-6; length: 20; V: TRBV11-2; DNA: TGTGCCAGCAGCTTTTGGCATGCGGGGGCCCTAGCCTCTAGGGCCAACGTCCTGACTTTC; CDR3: CASSFWHAGALASRANVLTF
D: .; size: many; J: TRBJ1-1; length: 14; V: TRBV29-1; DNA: TGCAGCGCCAACCGTGGTTTTTGGGACACTGAAGCTTTCTTT; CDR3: CSANRGFWDTEAFF
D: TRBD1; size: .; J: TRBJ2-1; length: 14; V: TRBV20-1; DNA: TGCAGTGCTAGTCCCGGGACAGGGGGCTATGAGCAGTTCTTC; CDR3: CSASPGTGGYEQFF
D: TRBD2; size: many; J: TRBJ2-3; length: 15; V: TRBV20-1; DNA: TGCAGTGCAAAAGCCGGGACTAGCGGAGCAGATACGCAGTATTTT; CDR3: CSAKAGTSGADTQYF
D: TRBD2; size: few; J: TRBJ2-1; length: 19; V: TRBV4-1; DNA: TGCGCCAGCAGCCAGGTTCCCAACAGCGGGGGGGCGGGATACAATGAGCAGTTCTTC; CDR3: CASSQVPNSGGAGYNEQFF
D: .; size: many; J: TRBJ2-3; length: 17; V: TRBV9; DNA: TGTGCCAGCAGCGTAGTTAGTGCGGCCTGGAGCACAGATACGCAGTATTTT; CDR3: CASSVVSAAWSTDTQYF
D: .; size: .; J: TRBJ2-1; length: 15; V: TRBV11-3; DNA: TGTGCCAGCAGCTCCTCGGACCGGGGAAACAATGAGCAGTTCTTC; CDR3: CASSSSDRGNNEQFF
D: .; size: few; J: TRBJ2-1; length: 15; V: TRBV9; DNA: TGTGCCAGCAGCGTAGGCAGGCTCGCCTACAATGAGCAGTTCTTC; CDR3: CASSVGRLAYNEQFF
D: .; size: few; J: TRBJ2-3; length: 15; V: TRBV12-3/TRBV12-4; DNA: TGTGCCAGCAGTTACCCCCAGGGAAGCACAGATACGCAGTATTTT; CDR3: CASSYPQGSTDTQYF
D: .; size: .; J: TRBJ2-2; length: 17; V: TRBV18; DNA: TGTGCCAGCTCACCCGACCGACAGGACGCGAACACCGGGGAGCTGTTTTTT; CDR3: CASSPDRQDANTGELFF
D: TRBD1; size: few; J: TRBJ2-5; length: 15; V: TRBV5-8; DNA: TGTGCCAGCAGCCTGGGACAGGGTGTAAGGGAGACCCAGTACTTC; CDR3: CASSLGQGVRETQYF
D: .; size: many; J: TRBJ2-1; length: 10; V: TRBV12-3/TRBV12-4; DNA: TGTGCCAGCAGTCGCAATGAGCAGTTCTTC; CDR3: CASSRNEQFF
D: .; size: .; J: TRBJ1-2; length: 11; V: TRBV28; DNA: TGTGCCAGCAGACAGAAGTATGGCTACACCTTC; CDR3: CASRQKYGYTF
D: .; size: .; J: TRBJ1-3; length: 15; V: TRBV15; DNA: TGTGCCACCAGCAAAGAAAGTGGTGCTGGAAACACCATATATTTT; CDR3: CATSKESGAGNTIYF
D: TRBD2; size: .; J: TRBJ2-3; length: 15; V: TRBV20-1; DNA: TGCAGTGCTAGAGGGCTAGCGGGAATCACAGATACGCAGTATTTT; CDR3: CSARGLAGITDTQYF
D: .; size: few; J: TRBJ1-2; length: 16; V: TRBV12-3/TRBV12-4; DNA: TGTGCCAGCAGTTTAGGGTCGAGCCCTCGGCGGAATGGCTACACCTTC; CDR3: CASSLGSSPRRNGYTF
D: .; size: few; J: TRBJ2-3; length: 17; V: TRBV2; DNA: TGTGCCAGCAGTGAATACAGCGGACTAAAAAGCACAGATACGCAGTATTTT; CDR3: CASSEYSGLKSTDTQYF
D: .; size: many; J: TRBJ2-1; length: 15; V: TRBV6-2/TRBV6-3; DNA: TGTGCCAGCAGTAAACTGGGCTTATTGGGAAATGAGCAGTTCTTC; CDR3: CASSKLGLLGNEQFF
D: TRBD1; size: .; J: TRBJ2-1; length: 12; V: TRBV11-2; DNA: TGTGCCAGCAGAACGTACAGGGGGGAGCAGTTCTTC; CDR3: CASRTYRGEQFF
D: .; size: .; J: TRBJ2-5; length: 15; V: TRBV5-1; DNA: TGCGCCAGCAGCTCGGGCTTCCGACACCAAGAGACCCAGTACTTC; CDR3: CASSSGFRHQETQYF
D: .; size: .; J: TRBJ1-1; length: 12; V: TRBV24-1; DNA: TGTGCCACCAAGGACAGCAACACTGAAGCTTTCTTT; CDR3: CATKDSNTEAFF
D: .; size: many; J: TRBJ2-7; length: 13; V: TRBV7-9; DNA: TGTGCCAGCAGCTTAGATCACTCCTACGAGCAGTACTTC; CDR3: CASSLDHSYEQYF
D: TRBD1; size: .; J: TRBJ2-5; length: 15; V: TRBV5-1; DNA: TGCGCCAGCAGCTTACGCAGGGGGCAGCTTGAGACCCAGTACTTC; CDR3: CASSLRRGQLETQYF
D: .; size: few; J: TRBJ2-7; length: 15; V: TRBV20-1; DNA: TGCAGTGCTAGAGATCAGGCAGGAATAATCTACGAGCAGTACTTC; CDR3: CSARDQAGIIYEQYF
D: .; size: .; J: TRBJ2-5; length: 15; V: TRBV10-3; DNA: TGTGCCATCAGTGTAGGACACGCCGTCGAGGAGACCCAGTACTTC; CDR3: CAISVGHAVEETQYF
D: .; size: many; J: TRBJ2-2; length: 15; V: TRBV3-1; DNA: TGTGCCAGCAGCCACGGGGGGCCGAACACCGGGGAGCTGTTTTTT; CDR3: CASSHGGPNTGELFF
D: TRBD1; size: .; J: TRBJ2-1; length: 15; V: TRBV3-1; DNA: TGTGCCAGCAGCCTCCGGGACAGGGAGGCCGATGAGCAGTTCTTC; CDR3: CASSLRDREADEQFF
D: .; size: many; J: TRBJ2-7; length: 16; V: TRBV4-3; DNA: TGCGCCAGCAGCCAAGATCCTAGTCAGGGTCCCTACGAGCAGTACTTC; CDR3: CASSQDPSQGPYEQYF
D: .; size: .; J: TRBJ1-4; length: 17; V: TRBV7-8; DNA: TGTGCCAGCAGCTTAGTGGGTGGCGCCCCGGATTTAGAAAAACTGTTTTTT; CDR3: CASSLVGGAPDLEKLFF